Presented here are 29 T cell receptor beta chains from one specimen sequenced in a study of blood T cell repertoires in COVID-19. TCRdb's table, derived via immunoSEQ multiplex PCR, lists solely in-frame clones and lacks some. This table holds 40,000 to 45,000 clones, more than 90% found once. Specimen: peripheral blood. These receptors were obtained from a man aged 45 to 65 with COVID-19, enrolled during active disease.

This sequence joins TRBV7-8 and TRBJ2-7, with D tentatively TRBD2 (5 bases). The CDR3 runs 15 residues. Trimming took off 3 bases at V and 0 bases at J, with 12 bases between the two ends. Looked up from germline, CDR1 is SGHVS and CDR2 is FQNEAQ. The CDR3 DNA sequence: TGTGCCAGCAGCTTCGGACGGGGTAGCTCCTACGAGCAGTACTTC. It is translated as CASSFGRGSSYEQYF.

The chain combines TRBV27 with TRBJ1-1, with a weak D call TRBD1 (5 bases). The CDR3 has 15 residues. The V end was cut by 5 bases, the J end by 2 bases, with 15 bases between. Germline CDR1 MNHEY, CDR2 SMNVEV (reference sequence). The CDR3 DNA reads TGTGCCAGCAGTCCACAAGGGGCTGGCAACACTGAAGCTTTCTTT. Encoded protein: CASSPQGAGNTEAFF.

This rearrangement joins TRBV10-3 to TRBJ1-1; D may be TRBD1 (5 bases). The CDR3 is 13 amino acids. Trimming removed 5 bases from V and 2 bases from J, with 9 bases in between. Germline V gives CDR1 ENHRY, CDR2 SYGVKD. The CDR3 DNA reads as TGTGCCATCAGTACTCAGGGTAACACTGAAGCTTTCTTT. This sequence encodes CAISTQGNTEAFF.

The gene calls are TRBV3-1 (or the pseudogene TRBV3-2) and TRBJ2-2, with a possible D match to TRBD1 (5 bases). CDR1 is LGHDT, CDR2 YNNKEL, per germline (reference sequence). The CDR3 runs to 17 residues. V dropped 4 bases and J dropped 0 bases, with 15 bases sitting between them. CDR3 region: CASSRMKDSSNTGELFF. The CDR3 coding sequence is TGTGCCAGCAGCCGAATGAAAGACAGTTCGAACACCGGGGAGCTGTTTTTT.

This chain links TRBV14 with TRBJ1-1, with 7 bases that match TRBD1. Germline V gives CDR1 SGHDN, CDR2 FVKESK. J lost 4 bases, V lost 0 bases, and 2 bases had no gene match. CDR3 length: 14 residues. The CDR3 region is CASSQDPGGTEAFF. DNA of the CDR3: TGTGCCAGCAGCCAAGATCCAGGGGGCACTGAAGCTTTCTTT. The full variable domain, in which reference TRBV14 and TRBJ1-1 provide the parts outside the CDR3, is EAGVTQFPSHSVIEKGQTVTLRCDPISGHDNLYWYRRVMGKEIKFLLHFVKESKQDESGMPNNRFLAERTGGTYSTLKVQPAELEDSGVYFCASSQDPGGTEAFFGQGTRLTVV.

The chain joins TRBV5-1 to TRBJ2-3; D gene uncertain. The length of the CDR3 is 15 residues. CDR1 is SGHRS, CDR2 YFSETQ, per germline. Trimming stripped 2 bases from V and 4 bases from J, with 14 bases between. For the CDR3, the DNA is TGCGCCAGCAGCTTTTCAGGCCCTGGCGCAGATACGCAGTATTTT. It encodes CASSFSGPGADTQYF.

This rearrangement joins TRBV30 to TRBJ1-4; 9 nucleotides match TRBD1. Germline loops: CDR1 GTSNPN, CDR2 SVGIG (reference sequence). Germline trimming cut 6 bases from V and 4 bases from J; bases unmatched to any gene: 6. There are 14 residues in the CDR3. This CDR3 is CACWDRALNEKLFF. CDR3 in DNA: TGTGCCTGCTGGGACAGGGCACTTAATGAAAAACTGTTTTTT. Full variable domain (missing parts from reference TRBV30 and TRBJ1-4): SQTIHQWPATLVQPVGSPLSLECTVEGTSNPNLYWYRQAAGRGLQLLFYSVGIGQISSEVPQNLSASRPQDRQFILSSKKLLLSDSGFYLCACWDRALNEKLFFGSGTQLSVL.

The chain is built from TRBV19 and TRBJ1-2; D is uncertain. CDR1 is LNHDA and CDR2 is SQIVND in the germline V gene (reference sequence). This CDR3 is built from 16 residues. Trimming cost V 7 bases and J 4 bases, with 22 bases left between them. The CDR3 DNA reads as TGTGCCAGTAAACTAGATCGTGGAATCGGTAGCTATGGCTACACCTTC. As protein: CASKLDRGIGSYGYTF.

V gene TRBV19 combines with J gene TRBJ2-7; 8 bases map to TRBD1. Germline values: CDR1 LNHDA, CDR2 SQIVND (reference sequence). V lost 5 bases to trimming and J lost 2 bases; unmatched junction nucleotides: 2. This CDR3 spans 13 amino acids. In DNA, the CDR3 is TGTGCCAGTAGTCCAGGGGGCCCCTACGAGCAGTACTTC. This gives the protein CASSPGGPYEQYF.

V gene TRBV5-1 combines with J gene TRBJ2-3, with D perhaps TRBD1 (6 bases). Germline-derived CDR1 and CDR2 are SGHRS and YFSETQ. Deletions cut 2 bases from V and 4 bases from J, with 14 bases between. The CDR3 sequence is 15 residues long. The CDR3, as DNA: TGCGCCAGCAGCTTACAGGGCAATAGTGCAGATACGCAGTATTTT. Translated: CASSLQGNSADTQYF. The full variable domain, in which reference TRBV5-1 and TRBJ2-3 provide the parts outside the CDR3, is KAGVTQTPRYLIKTRGQQVTLSCSPISGHRSVSWYQQTPGQGLQFLFEYFSETQRNKGNFPGRFSGRQFSNSRSEMNVSTLELGDSALYLCASSLQGNSADTQYFGPGTRLTVL.

CDR3 protein: CASSPVLAGAADTQYF. In DNA form, the CDR3 reads TGTGCCAGCTCACCGGTTCTAGCGGGAGCGGCAGATACGCAGTATTTT. This chain connects TRBV18 to TRBJ2-3; TRBD2 agrees at 10 bases. The CDR3 has 16 residues. Germline V gives CDR1 KGHSH, CDR2 LQKENI. V shed 3 bases and J 4 bases; nucleotides not matched to a gene: 7.

The chain carries TRBV10-2 and TRBJ2-7, with TRBD2 identical over 14 bases. Trimming cost V 6 bases and J 2 bases; bases outside gene matches: 9. This CDR3 has 17 amino acids. Germline V gives CDR1 WSHSY, CDR2 SAAADI. CDR3 in amino acids: CASRPGTSGSITYEQYF. CDR3 sequence (DNA): TGCGCCAGCAGGCCCGGGACTAGCGGGAGTATAACCTACGAGCAGTACTTC.

The rearrangement joins TRBV19 to TRBJ1-3; D possibly corresponds to TRBD1 (5 bases). Trimming removed 3 bases at V and 2 bases at J, with 8 bases between. The CDR3 covers 14 residues. CDR1 and CDR2 (germline): LNHDA, SQIVND (reference sequence). Written as DNA, the CDR3 is TGTGCCAGTAGTATCGACAGTACTGGAAACACCATATATTTT. Its translation: CASSIDSTGNTIYF.

This chain connects TRBV2 to TRBJ2-7; 13 positions agree with TRBD2. The V segment lost 7 bases and the J segment 3 bases; nucleotides outside the gene matches: 6. The CDR3 runs to 15 residues. The germline V gene encodes CDR1 SNHLY and CDR2 FYNNEI. CDR3 nucleotide sequence: TGTGCCAGCATCGCGGGACTAGCGGGATTCTACGAGCAGTACTTC. Amino acid sequence: CASIAGLAGFYEQYF.

The chain employs TRBV6-2 or TRBV6-3 and TRBJ1-5, with 7 bases identical to TRBD1. Trimming took 2 bases from V and 5 from J; bases not matched to a gene: 9. The germline V gene encodes CDR1 MNHEY and CDR2 SVGEGT. The CDR3 loop spans 16 amino acids. The CDR3 loop reads CASSYPSDRAHQPQHF. The DNA of the CDR3 is TGTGCCAGCAGTTACCCCTCAGACAGGGCCCATCAGCCCCAGCATTTT.

V usage is TRBV28 and J usage is TRBJ2-1; 9 bases are a match to TRBD2. Germline CDR1 MDHEN, CDR2 SYDVKM. Trimming took 3 bases from V and 7 from J; bases not matched to a gene: 13. This CDR3 is 17 amino acids long. The CDR3 loop is CASSFATSGGFGNEQFF. DNA of the CDR3: TGTGCCAGCAGTTTCGCGACTAGCGGAGGCTTCGGGAATGAGCAGTTCTTC.

This clone appeared a single time. V is TRBV6-1 and J is TRBJ2-3; the match to TRBD2 covers 7 bases. The junction had 11 bases not matched to a gene; V was cut back by 2 bases and J by 0 bases. This CDR3 has 18 residues. The germline gives CDR1 MNHNS, CDR2 SASEGT. The CDR3 here is CASSELGGSYGSTDTQYF. CDR3 nucleotide sequence: TGTGCCAGCAGTGAATTGGGCGGGAGTTACGGTAGCACAGATACGCAGTATTTT.

The CDR3 reads CAIGQSDEQFF. CDR3 DNA: TGTGCCATCGGGCAATCTGATGAGCAGTTCTTC. This sequence joins TRBV10-3 and TRBJ2-1; D not resolved. This CDR3 is built from 11 residues. V lost 8 bases and J lost 8, with 10 bases in between. Germline V lookup: CDR1 ENHRY, CDR2 SYGVKD.

CDR3 nucleotides: TGTGCCAGCAGGACGGGAAATTCACCCCTCCACTTT. Its protein is CASRTGNSPLHF. This chain uses TRBV28 with TRBJ1-6; D not resolved. V lost 6 bases and J 7 bases, leaving 7 bases between the germline ends. CDR3 length equals 12 residues. CDR1 is MDHEN, CDR2 SYDVKM, per germline.

The CDR3 is CASSLVGQGASNEQFF. The CDR3 bases are TGCGCCAGCAGCTTGGTGGGACAGGGAGCCAGCAATGAGCAGTTCTTC. The V call is TRBV5-1, the J call TRBJ2-1, with 9 bases fitting TRBD1. V trimming: 0 bases; J trimming: 6 bases; junction bases outside the gene matches: 7. The V gene's germline CDR1 is SGHRS and CDR2 YFSETQ. The CDR3 length is 16 residues.

The V gene is TRBV5-1, the J gene TRBJ2-1; 10 bases line up with TRBD2. The germline V gene has CDR1 SGHRS and CDR2 YFSETQ. CDR3 size: 15 residues. Unmatched junction bases numbered 5, after V lost 1 base and J lost 7 bases. CDR3 in amino acids: CASSLIAGGENEQFF. CDR3 nucleotide sequence: TGCGCCAGCAGCTTGATAGCGGGAGGTGAAAATGAGCAGTTCTTC.

The genes are TRBV2 and TRBJ2-1, with a tentative D call TRBD1 (5 bases). V was trimmed by 6 bases and J by 9 bases, leaving 18 bases between them. Germline lookup yields CDR1 SNHLY and CDR2 FYNNEI. The CDR3 is 14 residues long. CDR3 region: CASRNRMMGSEQFF. DNA for the CDR3: TGTGCCAGCAGAAACAGGATGATGGGAAGTGAGCAGTTCTTC.

A few counts support this clone. One junction end disagrees with the germline gene, perhaps due to a read error. CDR3 coding DNA: TGTGCTAGCAGCACTAGGGACAGCAAGAACACCGGGGAGCTGTTTTTT. Encoded protein: CASSTRDSKNTGELFF. The chain carries TRBV7-7 and TRBJ2-2; 7 positions agree with TRBD1. Germline V gives CDR1 SSHAT, CDR2 FNYEAQ (reference sequence). There are 16 residues in the CDR3.

The chain couples TRBV3-1 (or the pseudogene TRBV3-2) to TRBJ2-3, with D hard to call. V was shortened by 4 bases and J by 3 bases, with 11 bases between the two germline ends. The V gene's germline CDR1 is LGHDT and CDR2 YNNKEL (reference sequence). There are 14 residues in the CDR3. The CDR3 DNA follows: TGTGCCAGCAGCCCAGAATTTAGAACAGATACGCAGTATTTT. Its translation: CASSPEFRTDTQYF.

This clone was counted a few times. V is TRBV7-3 and J is TRBJ1-2; TRBD1 agrees at 9 bases. This CDR3 has 14 residues. V was pared by 5 bases and J by 6 bases, with 7 bases of the junction left unmatched. CDR1 is SGHTA, CDR2 FQGTGA, per germline. CDR3 region: CASSRDRVKDGYTF. CDR3 nucleotides: TGTGCCAGCAGCCGGGACAGGGTAAAGGATGGCTACACCTTC.

V gene TRBV30 combines with J gene TRBJ1-4; D uncertain. The CDR3 is 13 amino acids. V was shortened by 0 bases and J by 14 bases, with 16 bases between the two germline ends. CDR1 is GTSNPN, CDR2 SVGIG, per germline (reference sequence). The CDR3 DNA reads TGTGCCTGGAGTGTCGGAGACGCTATCGACCTGTTTTTT. Protein product: CAWSVGDAIDLFF.

A single count supports this clone. V is TRBV20-1 and J is TRBJ2-1, with 8 bases aligning to TRBD2. CDR1 and CDR2 (germline): DFQATT, SNEGSKA (reference sequence). J gave up 4 bases and V 3 bases, and 14 bases lay outside the gene matches. The CDR3 is 17 amino acids. The CDR3: CSASGTSGVRRYNEQFF. CDR3 nucleotides: TGCAGTGCTAGTGGCACTAGCGGCGTACGTCGGTACAATGAGCAGTTCTTC.

This clone was found once. The CDR3 DNA reads TGTGCCAGTAGTATAGATCCTCCCTGGGACAGGGGGCGCGGCACCGGGGAGCTGTTTTTT. Protein: CASSIDPPWDRGRGTGELFF. The chain couples TRBV19 to TRBJ2-2; 12 positions match TRBD1. The CDR3 covers 20 residues. Germline V gene sequence: CDR1 LNHDA, CDR2 SQIVND (reference sequence). The V segment lost 0 bases and the J segment 4 bases; nucleotides outside the gene matches: 12.

CDR3 residues: CAISANNQPQHF. CDR3 DNA sequence: TGTGCCATCAGCGCGAACAATCAGCCCCAGCATTTT. The rearrangement links TRBV10-3 to TRBJ1-5; D remains ambiguous. With 6 bases removed from V and 3 bases from J, the gap between germline ends came to 6 bases. The CDR3 loop spans 12 amino acids. Germline V gene lookup returns CDR1 ENHRY and CDR2 SYGVKD.